This T cell receptor (beta chain) originates from a study of vaccination and CD4 T cells after COVID-19. Study in general: Overlapping spike pools from SARS-CoV-2 and HCoV-NL63, HCoV-OC43 and HCoV-229E served as culture stimuli.

Treatment given: roughly 11-day PBMC culture with coronavirus spike peptide pools or control peptides (ViraFEST assay). During the years 2011-2018, before the COVID-19 pandemic, the unexposed donor's CD4+ T cells were collected. Using peptide pools, antigen-specific T cells were expanded in ViraFEST before TCRs were sequenced. Per the germline V gene, CDR1 is DFQATT and CDR2 is SNEGSKA (reference sequence). This CDR3 has 16 residues. Between the trimmed V and J ends, which lost 0 bases and 2 bases, there was a span of 15 bases. With the Oncomine TCR Beta short-read assay, DNA from cultured CD4+ T cells was sequenced. Genomic DNA was extracted from cultured CD4+ T cells. TCRdb called the PCR reads again in MiXCR, with one record for every CDR3 protein. This table has about 7,200 distinct CDR3 sequences, 43% appearing once. On this clonotype itself: Its target is unknown.

The sample was CD4+ T cells from blood, cultured in vitro. This clonotype originated in a human donor in good health. V and J are TRBV20-1 and TRBJ2-3; a possible D gene is TRBD2 (6 bases). The CDR3 nucleotides are TGCAGTGCTAGAGATCGCGCCGGGAGTGTCACAGATACGCAGTATTTT. It is translated as CSARDRAGSVTDTQYF.